These 17 T cell receptor beta chains were all obtained from the same sample, sequenced in a study of T-cell memory formation after mild COVID-19. Each CDR3 protein is one row after TCRdb ran MiXCR on the 5' RACE reads. This table has approximately 390,000 distinct CDR3 sequences, about 17% appearing once. Sequencing was carried out using PBMCs or a T cell subset sorted from them (not recorded which). The receptors were gathered from a young man who had mild COVID-19 (a few samples of this study predate the infection). Cell type and time point are not known.

The rearrangement links TRBV6-5 to TRBJ2-3, with 8 bases aligning to TRBD1. Germline CDR1 MNHEY, CDR2 SVGAGI. J lost 1 base, V lost 6 bases, and 6 bases had no gene match. The length of the CDR3 is 15 residues. The DNA for the CDR3 is TGTGCCAGCAGCCGACAGGGGATACGCACAGATACGCAGTATTTT. Its translation is CASSRQGIRTDTQYF.

The chain carries TRBV20-1 and TRBJ1-5; D is ambiguous. The CDR3 runs to 13 residues. The germline V and J ends were trimmed by 3 bases and 1 base, with 7 bases remaining between them. Germline CDR1 is DFQATT and CDR2 is SNEGSKA (reference sequence). The CDR3 region has the DNA TGCAGTGCTAGGGTTCCGAGCAATCAGCCCCAGCATTTT. Translated, it gives CSARVPSNQPQHF.

This chain connects TRBV6-6 to TRBJ2-1; D not resolved. Trimming took off 8 bases at V and 1 base at J, with 6 bases between the two ends. In germline, CDR1 is MNHNY, CDR2 SVGAGI (reference sequence). The CDR3 spans 12 residues. The CDR3 sequence is CASRPSYNEQFF. DNA of the CDR3: TGTGCCAGCCGCCCGTCCTACAATGAGCAGTTCTTC.

In nucleotides, the CDR3 is TGTGCCACATGGACAGGCCCGAACACCGGGGAGCTGTTTTTT. Its translation is CATWTGPNTGELFF. J is TRBJ2-2 and V is TRBV10-3; TRBD1 matches 7 bases. With V trimmed by 10 bases and J by 0 bases, 5 bases remained unmatched. CDR1 and CDR2 (germline): ENHRY, SYGVKD. The CDR3 totals 14 residues.

The gene calls are TRBV20-1 and TRBJ2-3, with 7 bases matching TRBD2. The length of the CDR3 is 14 residues. The V segment lost 4 bases and the J segment 4 bases; nucleotides outside the gene matches: 8. Germline CDR1 and CDR2: DFQATT and SNEGSKA (reference sequence). CDR3 nucleotide sequence: TGCAGTGCTACCCTCGGGGGGTTCTCAGATACGCAGTATTTT. This translates into CSATLGGFSDTQYF.

This clonotype was detected only a few times. The gene calls are TRBV7-2 and TRBJ2-7, with TRBD2 matching over 12 bases. From germline, CDR1 is SGHTA and CDR2 FQGNSA. The CDR3 is made up of 19 amino acids. J was trimmed by 3 bases and V by 4 bases; bases with no gene match: 16. CDR3 coding DNA: TGTGCCAGCAGCTCACCAACATATCTAGCGGGGGGGCACCGCTACGAGCAGTACTTC. It is translated as CASSSPTYLAGGHRYEQYF. Together with reference TRBV7-2 and TRBJ2-7, the CDR3 gives the full variable domain: GAGVSQSPSNKVTEKGKDVELRCDPISGHTALYWYRQSLGQGLEFLIYFQGNSAPDKSGLPSDRFSAERTGGSVSTLTIQRTQQEDSAVYLCASSSPTYLAGGHRYEQYFGPGTRLTVT.

This clonotype showed up many times. The rearrangement joins TRBV3-1 to TRBJ2-3; TRBD2 aligns across 7 bases. The trim removed 0 bases at V and 7 bases at J, leaving 4 bases unmatched. This CDR3 comprises 14 residues. Germline CDR1 is LGHDT and CDR2 is YNNKEL (reference sequence). This chain's CDR3 is CASSQDSGGNTQYF. The CDR3 nucleotides read TGTGCCAGCAGCCAAGATTCGGGGGGAAATACGCAGTATTTT.

For the CDR3, the DNA is TGCGCCAGCAGCATAAGTTGGGGGACACATCAAGAGACCCAGTACTTC. It translates to CASSISWGTHQETQYF. The chain has TRBV5-1 and TRBJ2-5; weak D call: TRBD1 (6 bases). The CDR3 is 16 amino acids. The germline V gene encodes CDR1 SGHRS and CDR2 YFSETQ. Deletions cut 4 bases from V and 2 bases from J, with 18 bases between.

This clonotype was observed many times. The genes are TRBV11-2 and TRBJ2-5; perhaps TRBD2 as D (6 bases). The CDR3 is 13 residues long. In germline, CDR1 is SGHAT, CDR2 FQNNGV. V shed 5 bases and J shed 4 bases, with 11 bases lying between them. CDR3 sequence reads: CASSRLVGETQYF. CDR3 DNA: TGTGCCAGCAGCAGACTAGTAGGAGAGACCCAGTACTTC.

This clonotype has just a few counts. CDR3 coding DNA: TGCAGTGCTAGCAGGGATAGCAGGGGGGAATCCTACGAGCAGTACTTC. Encoded protein: CSASRDSRGESYEQYF. The chain combines TRBV20-1 with TRBJ2-7; a possible D gene is TRBD1 (7 bases). There are 16 residues in the CDR3. The V and J ends lost 3 bases and 1 base respectively, with 19 bases between them. CDR1 DFQATT and CDR2 SNEGSKA come from the germline V gene (reference sequence).

The chain links TRBV9 to TRBJ2-3; 10 nucleotides match TRBD2. The germline gives CDR1 SGDLS, CDR2 YYNGEE. V shed 3 bases, J shed 4 bases, and the junction held 2 bases outside the gene matches. This CDR3 region has 14 residues. The CDR3 reads CASSGGLAPDTQYF. CDR3 sequence (DNA): TGTGCCAGCAGCGGGGGACTAGCGCCAGATACGCAGTATTTT.

This clonotype was seen ten or more times. The V and J genes are TRBV14 and TRBJ1-1; D gene ambiguous. Trimming removed 4 bases from V and 1 base from J, with 10 bases in between. CDR1 SGHDN and CDR2 FVKESK come from the germline V gene. This CDR3 is built from 14 residues. The CDR3 loop reads CASSPRGANTEAFF. In DNA, the CDR3 is TGTGCCAGCAGCCCCCGCGGAGCGAACACTGAAGCTTTCTTT.

This clonotype occurred a few times. The V call is TRBV19, the J call TRBJ1-1; the match to TRBD1 covers 11 bases. Germline CDR1 and CDR2: LNHDA and SQIVND (reference sequence). The trim removed 4 bases at V and 4 bases at J, leaving 8 bases unmatched. CDR3 length: 16 residues. CDR3 nucleotide sequence: TGTGCCAGTAGTAGGGGGACAGGGGGTTTGAGCACTGAAGCTTTCTTT. Translated, it gives CASSRGTGGLSTEAFF. Supplemented by reference TRBV19 and TRBJ1-1, the full variable domain reads DGGITQSPKYLFRKEGQNVTLSCEQNLNHDAMYWYRQDPGQGLRLIYYSQIVNDFQKGDIAEGYSVSREKKESFPLTVTSAQKNPTAFYLCASSRGTGGLSTEAFFGQGTRLTVV.

The rearrangement links TRBV6-5 to TRBJ2-7, with 8 bases fitting TRBD1. With V trimmed by 7 bases and J by 2 bases, 4 bases remained unmatched. The germline V gene has CDR1 MNHEY and CDR2 SVGAGI. The CDR3 loop spans 13 amino acids. In DNA form, the CDR3 reads TGTGCCAGCAATCCGGACAGGGCCTACGAGCAGTACGTC. Translating it yields CASNPDRAYEQYV.

Here the CDR3 DNA reads TGCGCCAGCAGCCAAGACTATTCGGTTCGAAAACTGTTTTTT. It codes for CASSQDYSVRKLFF. The V call is TRBV4-1, the J call TRBJ1-4; D unresolved. Trimming cost V 0 bases and J 10 bases, with 12 bases left between them. The CDR3 sequence is 14 residues long. Germline assignment: CDR1 MGHRA and CDR2 YSYEKL.

The chain combines TRBV7-9 with TRBJ1-2; D is unclear. Between the trimmed V and J ends, which lost 5 bases and 5 bases, there was a span of 12 bases. The CDR3 contains 13 residues. The germline V gene has CDR1 SEHNR and CDR2 FQNEAQ (reference sequence). The DNA of the CDR3 is TGTGCCAGCAGCCAAGGGAGAGGGTATGGCTACACCTTC. Protein sequence: CASSQGRGYGYTF.

The V call is TRBV10-3, the J call TRBJ2-2; no clear D gene. V shed 0 bases and J shed 4 bases, with 9 bases lying between them. CDR1 and CDR2 (germline): ENHRY, SYGVKD. The CDR3 is 15 residues long. CDR3: CAISESGRGTGELFF. The CDR3 DNA reads TGTGCCATCAGTGAGTCAGGTAGAGGCACCGGGGAGCTGTTTTTT.